These 21 T cell receptor beta chains were sequenced from one sample in a study of cytomegalovirus exposure and HLA in healthy donors. The PCR ran on 60 Vbeta and 13 Jbeta primers. The protocol was immunoSEQ multiplex PCR, while the TCRdb copy is restricted to in-frame clones and leaves out a portion. The data contain approximately 100,000 clones, around 80% of them singletons. The sample was PBMCs. These receptors were obtained from a woman aged 40 to 50 in good health and CMV-seronegative.

In this sample, this clone turned up once. The chain couples TRBV5-1 to TRBJ2-7, with 7 bases aligning to TRBD1. The CDR3 runs to 16 residues. Germline lookup yields CDR1 SGHRS and CDR2 YFSETQ. V trimming: 1 base; J trimming: 2 bases; junction bases outside the gene matches: 9. The CDR3 coding sequence is TGCGCCAGCAGCTTGAATTTTGGGACAGACACCTACGAGCAGTACTTC. Protein sequence: CASSLNFGTDTYEQYF.

The chain couples TRBV5-1 to TRBJ1-1; D is unclear. Germline V gene lookup returns CDR1 SGHRS and CDR2 YFSETQ. The CDR3 has 13 residues. V lost 0 bases and J lost 11, with 14 bases in between. CDR3 nucleotides: TGCGCCAGCAGCTTGGCGGGGAGGTCTGGGGCTTTCTTT. Translating it yields CASSLAGRSGAFF.

The V gene is TRBV6-6, the J gene TRBJ1-4; 10 nucleotides align to TRBD1. Germline loops: CDR1 MNHNY, CDR2 SVGAGI (reference sequence). The trim removed 5 bases at V and 6 bases at J, leaving 6 bases unmatched. The CDR3 has 15 residues. The CDR3 here is CASSRSGTGDEKLFF. The CDR3 DNA is TGTGCCAGCAGTCGATCCGGGACAGGGGATGAAAAACTGTTTTTT.

CDR3 residues: CASSVGLAVGEQFF. The CDR3 nucleotides are TGCGCCAGCAGCGTGGGACTAGCGGTGGGAGAGCAGTTCTTC. The V gene is TRBV5-1, the J gene TRBJ2-1; 11 bases are shared with TRBD2. Unmatched junction bases numbered 7, after V lost 4 bases and J lost 10 bases. CDR1 is SGHRS, CDR2 YFSETQ, per germline. The CDR3 is 14 amino acids.

In this sample, this clone turned up a few times. J is TRBJ1-2 and V is TRBV19; D unresolved. The V and J ends lost 3 bases and 0 bases respectively, with 20 bases between them. Germline V gives CDR1 LNHDA, CDR2 SQIVND (reference sequence). The CDR3 spans 18 residues. DNA of the CDR3: TGTGCCAGTAGTATGGAGTTTGGGGAGCGCAAAACTAACTATGGCTACACCTTC. Its protein product is CASSMEFGERKTNYGYTF.

The V and J genes are TRBV30 and TRBJ2-1; 8 positions agree with TRBD1. The V segment lost 2 bases and the J segment 9 bases; nucleotides outside the gene matches: 9. The CDR3 extends over 14 amino acids. Germline V gene data show CDR1 as GTSNPN and CDR2 as SVGIG (reference sequence). This CDR3 reads CAWSLGQGGGEQFF. The CDR3 DNA is TGTGCCTGGAGTCTAGGACAGGGAGGTGGTGAGCAGTTCTTC.

The V call is TRBV16, the J call TRBJ1-2; unclear D gene. This CDR3 region has 12 residues. V shed 0 bases and J shed 13 bases, with 12 bases lying between them. Looked up from germline, CDR1 is KGHSY and CDR2 is FQNENV. This CDR3 reads CASSQSRLEGTF. CDR3 DNA: TGTGCCAGCAGCCAATCCCGCCTGGAGGGCACCTTC. Full variable domain (outside the CDR3, taken from reference TRBV16 and TRBJ1-2): GEEVAQTPKHLVRGEGQKAKLYCAPIKGHSYVFWYQQVLKNEFKFLISFQNENVFDETGMPKERFSAKCLPNSPCSLEIQATKLEDSAVYFCASSQSRLEGTFGSGTRLTVV.

J is TRBJ1-5 and V is TRBV7-2, with D possibly TRBD1 on 6 matching bases. CDR1 is SGHTA and CDR2 is FQGNSA in the germline V gene. The V and J ends lost 5 bases and 6 bases respectively, with 11 bases between them. CDR3 length: 13 amino acids. This chain's CDR3 is CASSLRTVQPQHF. The CDR3 DNA reads TGTGCCAGCAGCCTCCGGACAGTTCAGCCCCAGCATTTT. Together with reference TRBV7-2 and TRBJ1-5, the CDR3 gives the full variable domain: GAGVSQSPSNKVTEKGKDVELRCDPISGHTALYWYRQSLGQGLEFLIYFQGNSAPDKSGLPSDRFSAERTGGSVSTLTIQRTQQEDSAVYLCASSLRTVQPQHFGDGTRLSIL.

J is TRBJ2-2 and V is TRBV28; 8 nucleotides align to TRBD1. Losses at the gene ends were 7 bases for V and 4 bases for J; bases not matched to a gene: 5. This CDR3 comprises 14 residues. Germline CDR1 is MDHEN and CDR2 is SYDVKM. This CDR3 is CASKGQGATGELFF. CDR3 nucleotides: TGTGCCAGCAAGGGGCAGGGGGCCACCGGGGAGCTGTTTTTT.

This chain links TRBV6-6 with TRBJ1-2, with TRBD1 matching 8 bases. V dropped 6 bases and J dropped 5; count of bases not matched to a gene: 5. CDR1 is MNHNY, CDR2 SVGAGI, per germline (reference sequence). The CDR3 contains 13 residues. The chain's CDR3 is CASRPGQVYGYTF. The DNA for the CDR3 is TGTGCCAGCAGACCGGGACAGGTTTATGGCTACACCTTC.

The genes are TRBV28 and TRBJ1-2; TRBD1 is a possible D gene (6 bases). V was clipped by 7 bases and J by 8 bases, with 20 bases between them. The CDR3 is 14 residues long. CDR1 is MDHEN, CDR2 SYDVKM, per germline. In DNA, the CDR3 is TGTGCCAGCACCCTAAGGGGGGGTCGTAGGGGCTACACCTTC. It encodes CASTLRGGRRGYTF.

The J gene is TRBJ1-6, the V gene TRBV6-5; 7 bases fit TRBD1. Trimming removed 5 bases from V and 4 bases from J; junction bases left unmatched: 2. Germline CDR1 reads MNHEY; CDR2 reads SVGAGI. There are 14 residues in the CDR3. The DNA for the CDR3 is TGTGCCAGCAGTCGGGACAGTTATAATTCACCCCTCCACTTT. Translating it yields CASSRDSYNSPLHF.

The chain uses TRBV7-9 and TRBJ1-2; D ambiguous. The V end lost 1 base, the J end lost 8 bases, and 14 bases lay between the germline ends. This CDR3 is 14 amino acids long. Germline lookup yields CDR1 SEHNR and CDR2 FQNEAQ (reference sequence). The CDR3 sequence is CASSLVLSNWGYTF. The CDR3 DNA reads as TGTGCCAGCAGCTTAGTACTTAGCAACTGGGGCTACACCTTC. The full variable domain, completed using reference TRBV7-9 and TRBJ1-2, is DTGVSQNPRHKITKRGQNVTFRCDPISEHNRLYWYRQTLGQGPEFLTYFQNEAQLEKSRLLSDRFSAERPKGSFSTLEIQRTEQGDSAMYLCASSLVLSNWGYTFGSGTRLTVV.

This chain connects TRBV2 to TRBJ2-2; a weak D match, TRBD2 (5 bases). CDR1 is SNHLY, CDR2 FYNNEI, per germline. Between the trimmed V and J ends, which lost 4 bases and 0 bases, there was a span of 6 bases. This CDR3 contains 14 residues. CDR3 in amino acids: CASSAGANTGELFF. CDR3 sequence (DNA): TGTGCCAGCAGTGCCGGGGCGAACACCGGGGAGCTGTTTTTT.

V is TRBV19 and J is TRBJ2-7; D might be TRBD1 (5 bases). Trimming stripped 6 bases from V and 7 bases from J, with 13 bases between. The CDR3 has 12 residues. Looked up from germline, CDR1 is LNHDA and CDR2 is SQIVND (reference sequence). CDR3 sequence (DNA): TGTGCCAGTAGCTGGGGCCAAAGGGAGCAGTACTTC. Residues: CASSWGQREQYF.

V usage is TRBV19 and J usage is TRBJ1-1; 7 nucleotides line up with TRBD1. Germline V gene sequence: CDR1 LNHDA, CDR2 SQIVND (reference sequence). V was pared by 7 bases and J by 2 bases, with 7 bases of the junction left unmatched. There are 14 residues in the CDR3. DNA for the CDR3: TGTGCCAGTACCCCGGGACAGCTTAACACTGAAGCTTTCTTT. Translating it yields CASTPGQLNTEAFF.

V gene TRBV28 combines with J gene TRBJ2-3; D may be TRBD2 (6 bases). Germline V gene data show CDR1 as MDHEN and CDR2 as SYDVKM. Deletions cut 4 bases from V and 3 bases from J, with 14 bases between. The CDR3 has 15 residues. CDR3 in amino acids: CASSSGGSWTDTQYF. Here the CDR3 DNA reads TGTGCCAGCAGTTCCGGGGGATCCTGGACAGATACGCAGTATTTT.

The J gene is TRBJ1-1, the V gene TRBV7-2; D is possibly TRBD1 (5 bases). Per the germline V gene, CDR1 is SGHTA and CDR2 is FQGNSA. The CDR3 sequence is 15 residues long. Deletions cut 2 bases from V and 4 bases from J, with 14 bases between. The CDR3 DNA reads TGTGCCAGCAGCTTAAGTGGATGGGGCAGCACTGAAGCTTTCTTT. It translates to CASSLSGWGSTEAFF.

V usage is TRBV18 and J usage is TRBJ1-2; no reliable D call. The germline V gene has CDR1 KGHSH and CDR2 LQKENI. The CDR3 has 16 amino acids. Between the trimmed V and J ends, which lost 2 bases and 4 bases, there was a span of 17 bases. The CDR3 DNA is TGTGCCAGCTCACCAATGTCGCCGAATACCGGCTATGGCTACACCTTC. This encodes CASSPMSPNTGYGYTF.

The chain couples TRBV28 to TRBJ2-7, with D perhaps matching TRBD1 or TRBD2 (5 bases each). The CDR3 has 13 residues. Germline V gene sequence: CDR1 MDHEN, CDR2 SYDVKM. Trimming shortened V by 10 bases and J by 4 bases, and 17 bases separated the two germline ends. CDR3 sequence reads: CAIRDGGQYEQYF. The DNA of the CDR3 is TGTGCCATCAGGGACGGAGGTCAATACGAGCAGTACTTC.

In its sample, this clone was seen once. The chain carries TRBV11-2 and TRBJ1-2; TRBD1 might be the D (6 bases). CDR3 length: 16 residues. Germline values: CDR1 SGHAT, CDR2 FQNNGV. Between the trimmed V and J ends, which lost 2 bases and 8 bases, there was a span of 21 bases. The CDR3 DNA reads as TGTGCCAGCAGCTTAATTGGGGGCCGAGGGTTCATAGGCTACACCTTC. Its translation: CASSLIGGRGFIGYTF.